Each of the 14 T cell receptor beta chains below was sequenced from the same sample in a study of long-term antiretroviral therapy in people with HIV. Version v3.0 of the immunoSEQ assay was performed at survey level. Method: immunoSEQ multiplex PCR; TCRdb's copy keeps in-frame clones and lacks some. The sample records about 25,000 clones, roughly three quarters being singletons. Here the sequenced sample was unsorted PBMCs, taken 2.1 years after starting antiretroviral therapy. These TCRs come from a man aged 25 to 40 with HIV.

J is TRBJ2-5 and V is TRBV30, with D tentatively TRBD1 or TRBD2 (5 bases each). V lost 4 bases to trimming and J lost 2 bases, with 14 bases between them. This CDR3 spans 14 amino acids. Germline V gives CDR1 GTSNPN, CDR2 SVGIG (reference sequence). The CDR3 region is CAWKTGTNQETQYF. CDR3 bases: TGTGCCTGGAAAACCGGGACGAATCAAGAGACCCAGTACTTC. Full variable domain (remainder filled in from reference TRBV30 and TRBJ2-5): SQTIHQWPATLVQPVGSPLSLECTVEGTSNPNLYWYRQAAGRGLQLLFYSVGIGQISSEVPQNLSASRPQDRQFILSSKKLLLSDSGFYLCAWKTGTNQETQYFGPGTRLLVL.

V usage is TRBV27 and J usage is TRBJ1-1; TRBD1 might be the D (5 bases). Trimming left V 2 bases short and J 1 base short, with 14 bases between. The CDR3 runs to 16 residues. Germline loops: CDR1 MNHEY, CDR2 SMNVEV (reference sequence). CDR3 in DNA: TGTGCCAGCAGTTTACTAGGGGTGGGGGAGAACACTGAAGCTTTCTTT. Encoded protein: CASSLLGVGENTEAFF.

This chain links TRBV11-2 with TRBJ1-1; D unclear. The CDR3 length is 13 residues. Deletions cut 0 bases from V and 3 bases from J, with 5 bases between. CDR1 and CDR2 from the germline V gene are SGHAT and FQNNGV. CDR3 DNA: TGTGCCAGCAGCTTAGATATCGACACTGAAGCTTTCTTT. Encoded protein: CASSLDIDTEAFF.

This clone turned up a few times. The CDR3 spells CAISDGEQYF. In DNA form, the CDR3 reads TGTGCCATCAGTGACGGCGAGCAGTACTTC. The chain is built from TRBV10-3 and TRBJ2-7, with no clear D. The V and J ends lost 3 bases and 6 bases respectively, with 3 bases between them. The CDR3 consists of 10 residues. Per the germline V gene, CDR1 is ENHRY and CDR2 is SYGVKD.

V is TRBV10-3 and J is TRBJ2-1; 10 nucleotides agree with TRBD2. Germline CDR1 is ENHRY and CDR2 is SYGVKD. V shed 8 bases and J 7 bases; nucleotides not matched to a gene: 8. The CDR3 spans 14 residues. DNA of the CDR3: TGTGCCATCCGTAGAGCGGGGGGGAATAATGAGCAGTTCTTC. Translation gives CAIRRAGGNNEQFF.

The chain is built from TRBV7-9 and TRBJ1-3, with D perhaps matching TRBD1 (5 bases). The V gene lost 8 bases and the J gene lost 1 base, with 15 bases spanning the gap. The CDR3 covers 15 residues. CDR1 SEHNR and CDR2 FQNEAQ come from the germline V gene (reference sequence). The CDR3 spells CASPSGTPSGNTIYF. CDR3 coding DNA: TGTGCCAGCCCCTCCGGGACTCCATCTGGAAACACCATATATTTT.

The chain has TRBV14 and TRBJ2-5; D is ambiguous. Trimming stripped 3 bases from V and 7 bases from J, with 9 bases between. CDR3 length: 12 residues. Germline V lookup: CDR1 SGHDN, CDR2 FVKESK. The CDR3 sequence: CASSQVLGTQYF. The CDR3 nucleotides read TGTGCCAGCAGCCAGGTCCTGGGGACCCAGTACTTC.

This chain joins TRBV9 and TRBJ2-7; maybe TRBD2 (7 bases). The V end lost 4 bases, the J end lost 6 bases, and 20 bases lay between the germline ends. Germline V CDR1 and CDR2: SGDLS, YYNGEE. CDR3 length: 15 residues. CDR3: CASSPLIAAGAEQYF. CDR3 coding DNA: TGTGCCAGCAGCCCCCTCATCGCGGCGGGGGCCGAGCAGTACTTC. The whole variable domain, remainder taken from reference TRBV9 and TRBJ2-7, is DSGVTQTPKHLITATGQRVTLRCSPRSGDLSVYWYQQSLDQGLQFLIQYYNGEERAKGNILERFSAQQFPDLHSELNLSSLELGDSALYFCASSPLIAAGAEQYFGPGTRLTVT.

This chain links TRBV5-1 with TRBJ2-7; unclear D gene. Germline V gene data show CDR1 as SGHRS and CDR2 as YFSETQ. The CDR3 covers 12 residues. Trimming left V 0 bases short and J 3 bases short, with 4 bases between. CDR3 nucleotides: TGCGCCAGCAGCTTGGGTAACTACGAGCAGTACTTC. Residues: CASSLGNYEQYF.

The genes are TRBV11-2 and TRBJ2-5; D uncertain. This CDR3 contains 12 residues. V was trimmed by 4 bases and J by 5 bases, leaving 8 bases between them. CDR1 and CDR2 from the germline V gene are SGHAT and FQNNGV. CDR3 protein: CASSSSEETQYF. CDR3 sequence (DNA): TGTGCCAGCAGCTCCAGTGAGGAGACCCAGTACTTC.

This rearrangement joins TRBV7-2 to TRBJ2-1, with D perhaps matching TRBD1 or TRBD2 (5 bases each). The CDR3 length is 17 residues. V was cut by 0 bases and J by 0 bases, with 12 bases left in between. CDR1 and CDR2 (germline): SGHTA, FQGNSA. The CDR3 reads CASSLAPGRNSYNEQFF. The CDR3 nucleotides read TGTGCCAGCAGCTTAGCCCCGGGACGGAACTCCTACAATGAGCAGTTCTTC.

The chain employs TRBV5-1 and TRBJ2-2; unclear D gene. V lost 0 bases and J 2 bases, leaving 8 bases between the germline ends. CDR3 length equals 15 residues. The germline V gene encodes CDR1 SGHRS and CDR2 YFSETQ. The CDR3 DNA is TGCGCCAGCAGCTTGGAGGTCTTCAACACCGGGGAGCTGTTTTTT. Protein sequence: CASSLEVFNTGELFF.

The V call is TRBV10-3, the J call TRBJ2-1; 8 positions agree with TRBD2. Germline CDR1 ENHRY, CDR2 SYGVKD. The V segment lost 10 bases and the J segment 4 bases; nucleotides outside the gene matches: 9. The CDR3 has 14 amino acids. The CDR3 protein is CATRRGGTYNEQFF. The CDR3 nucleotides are TGTGCCACCCGTCGCGGGGGGACGTACAATGAGCAGTTCTTC.

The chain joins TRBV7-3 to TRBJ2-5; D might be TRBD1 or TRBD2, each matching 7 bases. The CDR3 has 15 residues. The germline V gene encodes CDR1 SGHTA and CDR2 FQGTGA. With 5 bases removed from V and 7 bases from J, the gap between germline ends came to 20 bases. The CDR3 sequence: CASSLGGGAAGTQYF. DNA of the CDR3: TGTGCCAGCAGCCTGGGAGGGGGCGCTGCAGGGACCCAGTACTTC.